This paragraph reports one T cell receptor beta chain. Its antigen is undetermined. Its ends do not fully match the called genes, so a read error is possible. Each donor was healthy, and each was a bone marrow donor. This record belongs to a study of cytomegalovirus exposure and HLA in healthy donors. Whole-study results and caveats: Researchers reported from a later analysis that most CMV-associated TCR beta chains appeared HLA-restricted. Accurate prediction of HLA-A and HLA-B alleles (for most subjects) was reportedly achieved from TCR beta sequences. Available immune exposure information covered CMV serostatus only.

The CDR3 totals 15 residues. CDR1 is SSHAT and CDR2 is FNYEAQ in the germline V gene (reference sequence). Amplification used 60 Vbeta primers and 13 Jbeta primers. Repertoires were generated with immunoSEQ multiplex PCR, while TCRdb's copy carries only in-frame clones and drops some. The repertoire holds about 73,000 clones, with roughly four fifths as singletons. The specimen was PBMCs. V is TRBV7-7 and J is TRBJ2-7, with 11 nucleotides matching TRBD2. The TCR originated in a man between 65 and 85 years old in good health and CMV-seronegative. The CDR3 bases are TGTGCTAGCAGCCCCGGACTAGCGGGCCTCCACGAGCAGTACTTC. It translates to CASSPGLAGLHEQYF.